The 30 T cell receptor beta chains listed next were all sequenced from one sample in a study of T cell changes during pregnancy in multiple sclerosis. This table comes from immunoSEQ multiplex PCR, and its TCRdb copy is limited to in-frame clones, with some not included. Seen here are roughly 42,000 clones, approximately 88% observed once, and the top ten hold under 0.65%. This sample comprised CD4+ T cells from peripheral blood mononuclear cells, obtained in the first trimester of pregnancy. These TCRs come from a female donor with multiple sclerosis, enrolled in a pregnancy study.

The chain couples TRBV7-2 to TRBJ2-5; TRBD2 matches 7 bases. Trimming took 1 base from V and 2 from J; bases not matched to a gene: 7. CDR1 and CDR2 from the germline V gene are SGHTA and FQGNSA. CDR3 length: 16 amino acids. This chain's CDR3 is CASSLGGGPGQETQYF. CDR3 coding DNA: TGTGCCAGCAGCTTAGGGGGGGGTCCGGGACAAGAGACCCAGTACTTC. The variable domain in full, completed from reference TRBV7-2 and TRBJ2-5, reads GAGVSQSPSNKVTEKGKDVELRCDPISGHTALYWYRQSLGQGLEFLIYFQGNSAPDKSGLPSDRFSAERTGGSVSTLTIQRTQQEDSAVYLCASSLGGGPGQETQYFGPGTRLLVL.

The chain couples TRBV6-5 to TRBJ1-2, with 8 positions matching TRBD1. The CDR3 spans 15 residues. The ends lost 2 bases at V and 4 bases at J; junction bases unmatched: 6. From germline, CDR1 is MNHEY and CDR2 SVGAGI. CDR3 loop: CASSYRTGSAYGYTF. The CDR3 coding sequence is TGTGCCAGCAGTTACAGGACAGGGTCGGCCTATGGCTACACCTTC.

This chain connects TRBV27 to TRBJ1-3, with 7 bases aligning to TRBD1. Unmatched junction bases numbered 4, after V lost 6 bases and J lost 2 bases. Per germline, CDR1 MNHEY and CDR2 SMNVEV (reference sequence). This CDR3 spans 14 amino acids. The CDR3 DNA reads TGTGCCAGCAGAAGTGGACAGGCTGGAAACACCATATATTTT. Amino acid sequence: CASRSGQAGNTIYF.

This chain joins TRBV7-2 and TRBJ2-7, with D hard to call. Between the trimmed V and J ends, which lost 4 bases and 7 bases, there was a span of 11 bases. Germline V gene data show CDR1 as SGHTA and CDR2 as FQGNSA. CDR3 size: 12 residues. The CDR3 DNA reads as TGTGCCAGCAGCTCCTACCTCGGGGAGCAGTACTTC. Protein sequence: CASSSYLGEQYF.

The rearrangement joins TRBV6-6 to TRBJ1-2; the D gene is possibly TRBD1 (6 bases). Germline CDR1 MNHNY, CDR2 SVGAGI (reference sequence). This CDR3 region has 15 residues. V was pared by 2 bases and J by 4 bases, with 14 bases between. This chain's CDR3 is CASSYRTVSPYGYTF. In nucleotides, the CDR3 is TGTGCCAGCAGTTACCGGACAGTATCCCCCTATGGCTACACCTTC.

The rearrangement joins TRBV30 to TRBJ2-7, with D perhaps TRBD2 (5 bases). This CDR3 is built from 11 residues. Trimming pared 1 base from V and 6 bases from J, leaving 7 bases between. Germline assignment: CDR1 GTSNPN and CDR2 SVGIG (reference sequence). The CDR3 spells CAWSEGGEQYF. The CDR3 nucleotides read TGTGCCTGGAGTGAAGGAGGCGAGCAGTACTTC. The full variable domain, in which reference TRBV30 and TRBJ2-7 provide the parts outside the CDR3, is SQTIHQWPATLVQPVGSPLSLECTVEGTSNPNLYWYRQAAGRGLQLLFYSVGIGQISSEVPQNLSASRPQDRQFILSSKKLLLSDSGFYLCAWSEGGEQYFGPGTRLTVT.

This chain's CDR3 is CATSRDRGNTEAFF. CDR3 nucleotides: TGTGCCACCAGCAGAGATCGGGGGAACACTGAAGCTTTCTTT. The chain employs TRBV15 and TRBJ1-1; D is unclear. CDR1 is LNHNV and CDR2 is YYDKDF in the germline V gene (reference sequence). CDR3 length equals 14 residues. The ends were cut back, 0 bases at V and 1 base at J, with 6 bases in the middle.

The CDR3 nucleotides are TGCGCCAGCAGCTTTACCCCGGGAGAAGAGACCCAGTACTTC. Protein: CASSFTPGEETQYF. This rearrangement joins TRBV5-1 to TRBJ2-5; D might be TRBD2 (6 bases). Germline loops: CDR1 SGHRS, CDR2 YFSETQ. V lost 2 bases and J lost 3, with 11 bases in between. CDR3 size: 14 residues. Variable domain in full (rest from reference TRBV5-1 and TRBJ2-5): KAGVTQTPRYLIKTRGQQVTLSCSPISGHRSVSWYQQTPGQGLQFLFEYFSETQRNKGNFPGRFSGRQFSNSRSEMNVSTLELGDSALYLCASSFTPGEETQYFGPGTRLLVL.

The gene calls are TRBV7-9 and TRBJ2-7; the D gene is possibly TRBD1 (5 bases). This CDR3 has 13 residues. V was pared by 10 bases and J by 3 bases, with 16 bases between. Germline V gene lookup returns CDR1 SEHNR and CDR2 FQNEAQ (reference sequence). CDR3 amino acids: CATSGAPYYEQYF. CDR3 bases: TGTGCCACCAGTGGGGCCCCCTACTACGAGCAGTACTTC.

The chain carries TRBV7-9 and TRBJ1-1, with D perhaps TRBD1 (5 bases). V was pared by 1 base and J by 7 bases, with 7 bases between. CDR1 and CDR2 (germline): SEHNR, FQNEAQ (reference sequence). The CDR3 is 12 residues long. The CDR3 protein is CASSLVGLEAFF. DNA for the CDR3: TGTGCCAGCAGCTTAGTGGGGCTTGAAGCTTTCTTT.

There are a few counts of this clone. The J gene is TRBJ1-5, the V gene TRBV12-5; possible D gene TRBD1, 6 bases. CDR3 length: 16 amino acids. V lost 7 bases and J lost 5, with 21 bases in between. Germline loops: CDR1 LGHNT, CDR2 FRNRAP. In nucleotides, the CDR3 is TGTGCTAGTGCCCTTTCTACCGGGGCAGGGGATCAGCCCCAGCATTTT. This translates into CASALSTGAGDQPQHF.

The chain joins TRBV7-2 to TRBJ1-2, with 9 bases that match TRBD1. Looked up from germline, CDR1 is SGHTA and CDR2 is FQGNSA. CDR3 length: 13 residues. Germline trimming cut 5 bases from V and 6 bases from J; bases unmatched to any gene: 4. This CDR3 reads CASSPRDRDGYTF. CDR3 nucleotides: TGTGCCAGCAGCCCTCGGGACAGGGATGGCTACACCTTC.

This chain joins TRBV19 and TRBJ2-2, with D perhaps TRBD2 (6 bases). The ends were cut back, 6 bases at V and 3 bases at J, with 11 bases in the middle. Per germline, CDR1 LNHDA and CDR2 SQIVND (reference sequence). The CDR3 totals 14 residues. CDR3 sequence: CASRDSGHTGELFF. For the CDR3, the DNA is TGTGCCAGTAGGGATAGCGGTCACACCGGGGAGCTGTTTTTT.

This clone was detected a few times. J is TRBJ2-7 and V is TRBV28; 11 bases map to TRBD1. V shed 1 base, J shed 7 bases, and the junction held 12 bases outside the gene matches. Germline V gene sequence: CDR1 MDHEN, CDR2 SYDVKM. CDR3 length: 17 residues. CDR3 loop: CASSLYTRTGGYGEQYF. CDR3 sequence (DNA): TGTGCCAGCAGTTTATACACCCGGACAGGGGGCTATGGGGAGCAGTACTTC.

The V and J genes are TRBV5-1 and TRBJ1-1; 7 nucleotides align to TRBD1. Germline CDR1 and CDR2: SGHRS and YFSETQ. The CDR3 is 16 amino acids. The V gene end was trimmed by 3 bases and the J gene end by 2 bases; junction bases not matched to a gene: 10. The CDR3 DNA follows: TGCGCCAGCAGCTCGGCGGGACAGCAACCTAACACTGAAGCTTTCTTT. Residues: CASSSAGQQPNTEAFF.

V and J are TRBV15 and TRBJ2-7, with a possible D match to TRBD2 (7 bases). This CDR3 has 13 amino acids. V was trimmed by 8 bases and J by 3 bases, leaving 14 bases between them. CDR1 and CDR2 from the germline V gene are LNHNV and YYDKDF (reference sequence). CDR3 in amino acids: CATQRGGDYEQYF. CDR3 DNA sequence: TGTGCCACCCAAAGGGGGGGGGACTACGAGCAGTACTTC.

The rearrangement joins TRBV5-1 to TRBJ2-1; maybe TRBD2 (6 bases). The CDR3 is 12 residues long. CDR1 is SGHRS, CDR2 YFSETQ, per germline. Trimming took off 4 bases at V and 15 bases at J, with 17 bases between the two ends. CDR3 protein: CASSPGGEPAFF. For the CDR3, the DNA is TGCGCCAGCAGCCCAGGCGGGGAACCCGCGTTCTTC.

The V and J genes are TRBV27 and TRBJ2-1; no reliable D call. Germline V CDR1 and CDR2: MNHEY, SMNVEV (reference sequence). This CDR3 is built from 15 residues. V lost 3 bases and J 0 bases, leaving 9 bases between the germline ends. The CDR3 loop reads CASSLRLVSYNEQFF. In nucleotides, the CDR3 is TGTGCCAGCAGTTTGAGGCTAGTCTCCTACAATGAGCAGTTCTTC.

V is TRBV7-6 and J is TRBJ2-7; 11 nucleotides match TRBD2. This CDR3 spans 14 amino acids. Trimming at V came to 5 bases and at J to 4 bases, leaving 4 bases not matched to a gene. Germline V gene lookup returns CDR1 SGHVS and CDR2 FNYEAQ. CDR3 sequence: CASSHRLAGYEQYF. The CDR3 bases are TGTGCCAGCAGCCACCGACTAGCGGGGTACGAGCAGTACTTC.

This clone came up many times. V gene TRBV19 combines with J gene TRBJ1-4; tentative D call: TRBD1 (5 bases). V lost 3 bases and J 0 bases, leaving 8 bases between the germline ends. Germline assignment: CDR1 LNHDA and CDR2 SQIVND (reference sequence). The CDR3 totals 15 residues. The CDR3 DNA is TGTGCCAGTAGTATCTCGACAGCAACTAATGAAAAACTGTTTTTT. Translating gives CASSISTATNEKLFF.

In its sample, this clone was seen once. The chain uses TRBV10-2 and TRBJ2-5; no clear D gene. This CDR3 has 13 residues. The V and J ends lost 5 bases and 2 bases respectively, with 9 bases between them. Germline CDR1 WSHSY, CDR2 SAAADI. The CDR3 region is CASSFSLQETQYF. The CDR3 nucleotides are TGCGCCAGCAGTTTCTCGTTACAAGAGACCCAGTACTTC.

There are a few counts of this clone. The chain couples TRBV4-2 to TRBJ2-7, with 8 bases lining up with TRBD2. This CDR3 has 15 amino acids. V lost 1 base to trimming and J lost 0 bases; unmatched junction nucleotides: 2. Germline CDR1 and CDR2: LGHNA and YNFKEQ. CDR3 region: CASSQASGSSYEQYF. In DNA, the CDR3 is TGTGCCAGCAGCCAAGCAAGCGGGAGCTCCTACGAGCAGTACTTC.

This clone is a singleton in its sample. The chain uses TRBV6-5 and TRBJ1-1, with TRBD1 identical over 8 bases. The germline V gene encodes CDR1 MNHEY and CDR2 SVGAGI. V shed 5 bases and J 0 bases; nucleotides not matched to a gene: 5. The CDR3 length is 15 residues. In DNA form, the CDR3 reads TGTGCCAGCAGTCGACCGACAGGGGTGAACACTGAAGCTTTCTTT. It yields the protein CASSRPTGVNTEAFF.

The rearrangement uses TRBV30 and TRBJ2-3; tentative D call: TRBD2 (6 bases). The CDR3 is 14 residues long. V lost 5 bases and J lost 1, with 13 bases in between. Germline values: CDR1 GTSNPN, CDR2 SVGIG (reference sequence). The CDR3 loop is CAWGAEGRTDTQYF. DNA of the CDR3: TGTGCCTGGGGGGCGGAGGGCCGCACAGATACGCAGTATTTT.

This chain connects TRBV19 to TRBJ1-1; 7 bases line up with TRBD1. Germline V CDR1 and CDR2: LNHDA, SQIVND (reference sequence). Trimming took 6 bases from V and 1 from J; bases not matched to a gene: 5. This CDR3 is 14 amino acids long. The CDR3 sequence is CASRQGQSNTEAFF. CDR3 DNA: TGTGCCAGTAGACAGGGACAGTCGAACACTGAAGCTTTCTTT.

CDR3 amino acids: CASSLTQDWYSNQPQHF. The DNA of the CDR3 is TGTGCCAGCAGCTTAACCCAGGACTGGTATAGCAATCAGCCCCAGCATTTT. This rearrangement joins TRBV7-2 to TRBJ1-5; no reliable D call. V shed 2 bases and J shed 0 bases, with 14 bases lying between them. The CDR3 has 17 amino acids. Germline V gene sequence: CDR1 SGHTA, CDR2 FQGNSA.

The chain recombines TRBV6-5 with TRBJ2-1, with TRBD1 as a possible D gene (6 bases). The V gene lost 6 bases and the J gene lost 5 bases, with 8 bases spanning the gap. The germline V gene has CDR1 MNHEY and CDR2 SVGAGI. This CDR3 contains 12 residues. This CDR3 is CASSRTDNEQFF. In nucleotides, the CDR3 is TGTGCCAGCAGCCGGACAGACAATGAGCAGTTCTTC.

The V gene is TRBV27, the J gene TRBJ2-6; TRBD1 matches at 9 bases. CDR3 length: 18 amino acids. J lost 0 bases, V lost 5 bases, and 8 bases had no gene match. Germline lookup yields CDR1 MNHEY and CDR2 SMNVEV (reference sequence). The CDR3 protein is CASSRAGTGFSGANVLTF. The CDR3 coding sequence is TGTGCCAGCAGTCGGGCCGGGACAGGGTTCTCTGGGGCCAACGTCCTGACTTTC.

A single count supports this clone. This rearrangement joins TRBV2 to TRBJ1-1, with TRBD1 matching over 7 bases. Germline V lookup: CDR1 SNHLY, CDR2 FYNNEI. V lost 0 bases, J lost 6 bases, and 4 bases stayed unmatched. The CDR3 covers 14 residues. The CDR3 DNA is TGTGCCAGCAGTGAAGCGGTGACAGGGCCTGAAGCTTTCTTT. The encoded protein is CASSEAVTGPEAFF.

This clone was observed a single time. This sequence joins TRBV11-2 and TRBJ1-3, with 8 bases identical to TRBD1. The germline gives CDR1 SGHAT, CDR2 FQNNGV. Germline trimming cut 4 bases from V and 3 bases from J; bases unmatched to any gene: 5. This CDR3 is 15 amino acids long. CDR3 nucleotides: TGTGCCAGCAGCTCTCTGACAGGGGATGGAAACACCATATATTTT. Translation gives CASSSLTGDGNTIYF.